This T cell receptor (beta chain) was documented in a study of T-cell reconstitution after alpha-beta-depleted transplantation in children (dated by TCRdb to about 2016). Describing the broader study: Using TCR repertoire profiling, the study quantitatively followed how T-cell immune reconstitution unfolded in children after TCRalphabeta/CD19-depleted allogeneic hematopoietic cell transplantation.

The sample holds a few counts of this clonotype. Its specific antigen is unknown. There are no base qualities to consult, and no much larger clone falls within one base. Library creation used PCR. The sequencer was an Illumina HiSeq 2500. To normalize quantification of the TCRbeta repertoire, the TCR libraries were built with molecular barcoding that relied on unique molecular identifiers. The public reads were quality trimmed at Q25 with fastp and then assembled into clones with MiXCR by TCRdb, keeping productive beta chains. Entries are consolidated by CDR3 protein sequence, retaining the most common genes and DNA. In all, the sample holds some 550,000 distinct CDR3 sequences, and roughly 18% of those were seen once. Of the sample, 3.3% is held by the ten largest clones. This clonotype was sampled from a human donor who donated a stem cell graft to a child with acute lymphoblastic leukemia. The specimen was PBMCs from the stem cell graft donor, collected from the stem cell graft.

The CDR3 loop reads CASSADNTEAFF. The nucleotide sequence reads as follows: TGTGCCAGCAGTGCAGATAACACTGAAGCTTTCTTT. The V and J genes are TRBV6-6 and TRBJ1-1; the D segment cannot be called with confidence. Trimming at the junction amounts to 5 bases on V and 2 bases on J, and the germline ends lie 6 bases apart. From its cysteine to its phenylalanine, the CDR3 spans 12 amino acids. The kept DNA is CDR3 alone, 36 bases in frame from the first base. Per the germline V gene (reference sequence), MNHNY is the CDR1 and SVGAGI is the CDR2.